Listed below are T cell receptor beta chains from one sample, sequenced in a study of lymphopenia after photon versus proton radiotherapy. Profiling relied on immunoSEQ multiplex PCR, and the TCRdb table lists in-frame clones only, not all of them. The sample has roughly 61,000 clones; approximately 86% are singletons. Sample: peripheral blood, taken from a patient treated with proton-based radiotherapy. These receptors originate from a man aged 80 or over with esophageal cancer. CDR3s include the opening cysteine and the closing phenylalanine or tryptophan. Each record gives: V gene, clone size, D gene, J gene, CDR3 DNA, CDR3 protein. A D gene is named only where the DNA matches it firmly. Rows give clone size only sometimes, using once, few, many, or a class for an expanded clone.

v_call: TRBV6-5; clone_size: -; d_call: -; j_call: TRBJ1-1; cdr3_nt: TGTGCCAGCAGCTCTGGGATCGGTTTGCGGACTGAAGCTTTCTTT; cdr3_aa: CASSSGIGLRTEAFF
v_call: TRBV6-1; clone_size: once; d_call: -; j_call: TRBJ1-1; cdr3_nt: TGTGCCAGCAGTGAAGGCGGGGAGGGCACTGAAGCTTTCTTT; cdr3_aa: CASSEGGEGTEAFF
v_call: TRBV29-1; clone_size: -; d_call: -; j_call: TRBJ1-2; cdr3_nt: TGCAGCGTTGAGGCTAACTATGGCTACACCTTC; cdr3_aa: CSVEANYGYTF
v_call: TRBV5-5; clone_size: -; d_call: -; j_call: TRBJ2-1; cdr3_nt: TGTGCCAGCAGCCCGGGTCCGGGGGCAGCTTACCAAGCATCCTACAATGAGCAGTTCTTC; cdr3_aa: CASSPGPGAAYQASYNEQFF
v_call: TRBV19; clone_size: -; d_call: -; j_call: TRBJ2-1; cdr3_nt: TGTGCCAGTAGTCCTTTTAGCGGACCCTCCGGGCAGTTCTTC; cdr3_aa: CASSPFSGPSGQFF
v_call: TRBV19; clone_size: -; d_call: -; j_call: TRBJ2-5; cdr3_nt: TGTGCCAGCTCGGACAGACAAGAGACCCAGTACTTC; cdr3_aa: CASSDRQETQYF
v_call: TRBV6-5; clone_size: few; d_call: -; j_call: TRBJ1-1; cdr3_nt: TGTGCCAGCAGTTACTCTGGAGGGATTGACCCTGAAGCTTTCTTT; cdr3_aa: CASSYSGGIDPEAFF
v_call: TRBV29-1; clone_size: -; d_call: TRBD2; j_call: TRBJ2-1; cdr3_nt: TGCAGCGTGCGGGAGATTGAGCAGTTCTTC; cdr3_aa: CSVREIEQFF
v_call: TRBV28; clone_size: few; d_call: TRBD1; j_call: TRBJ1-6; cdr3_nt: TGTGCCAGCAGTGGGGGACAGGGGGAGCATTCACCCCTCCACTTT; cdr3_aa: CASSGGQGEHSPLHF
v_call: TRBV6-1; clone_size: -; d_call: -; j_call: TRBJ2-7; cdr3_nt: TGTGCCAGCAGACTTAGCTCCTACGAGCAGTACTTC; cdr3_aa: CASRLSSYEQYF
v_call: TRBV5-5; clone_size: few; d_call: -; j_call: TRBJ2-1; cdr3_nt: TGTGCCAGCAGCCCCCCCTTGGGGTACAATGAGCAGTTCTTC; cdr3_aa: CASSPPLGYNEQFF
v_call: TRBV4-1; clone_size: -; d_call: TRBD1; j_call: TRBJ2-2; cdr3_nt: TGCGCCAGCAGCCAAGTTCGTGGGACAGGGAACACCGGGGAGCTGTTTTTT; cdr3_aa: CASSQVRGTGNTGELFF
v_call: TRBV4-3; clone_size: -; d_call: TRBD2; j_call: TRBJ2-2; cdr3_nt: TGCGCCAGCAGCCAAGGGGCTAGCGGGGGGGTTAACACCGGGGAGCTGTTTTTT; cdr3_aa: CASSQGASGGVNTGELFF
v_call: TRBV19; clone_size: once; d_call: -; j_call: TRBJ1-5; cdr3_nt: TGTGCCAGTAGTATTCGGAGGGAGGGTCAGCCCCAGCATTTT; cdr3_aa: CASSIRREGQPQHF
v_call: TRBV7-2; clone_size: -; d_call: TRBD1; j_call: TRBJ2-7; cdr3_nt: TGTGCCAGCAGCTCACAGGGGGGCAGCGACGAGCAGTACTTC; cdr3_aa: CASSSQGGSDEQYF
v_call: TRBV5-1; clone_size: -; d_call: TRBD2; j_call: TRBJ2-1; cdr3_nt: TGCGCCAGCAGCGGGTCACTAGCGGGTAGCTCCTACAATGAGCAGTTCTTC; cdr3_aa: CASSGSLAGSSYNEQFF
v_call: TRBV6-1; clone_size: -; d_call: TRBD2; j_call: TRBJ2-5; cdr3_nt: TGTGCCAGCAGACTAGCGGGAGGGCCGGAGACCCAGTACTTC; cdr3_aa: CASRLAGGPETQYF
v_call: TRBV5-1; clone_size: -; d_call: -; j_call: TRBJ1-3; cdr3_nt: TGCGCCAGCAGCTCCGAGGGGTCCTCTGGAAACACCATATATTTT; cdr3_aa: CASSSEGSSGNTIYF
v_call: TRBV19; clone_size: once; d_call: -; j_call: TRBJ1-5; cdr3_nt: TGTGCCAGTTCCGGGAACAGCAATCAGCCCCAGCATTTT; cdr3_aa: CASSGNSNQPQHF
v_call: TRBV30; clone_size: -; d_call: -; j_call: TRBJ1-2; cdr3_nt: TGTGCCTGGAGTGTTGGAGGGCAGGGTTCGTATGGCTACACCTTC; cdr3_aa: CAWSVGGQGSYGYTF
v_call: TRBV23-1; clone_size: -; d_call: -; j_call: TRBJ1-4; cdr3_nt: TGCGCCAGCAGTCAGCTTGGTAATGAAAAACTGTTTTTT; cdr3_aa: CASSQLGNEKLFF
v_call: TRBV6-5; clone_size: -; d_call: -; j_call: TRBJ1-3; cdr3_nt: TGTGCCAGCAGTTACACGCAAAATGGAAACACCATATATTTT; cdr3_aa: CASSYTQNGNTIYF
v_call: TRBV7-3; clone_size: -; d_call: -; j_call: TRBJ2-7; cdr3_nt: TGTGCCAGCAGCTTAACGTCGGCAGTCTCCTACGAGCAGTACTTC; cdr3_aa: CASSLTSAVSYEQYF
v_call: TRBV7-2; clone_size: -; d_call: -; j_call: TRBJ2-7; cdr3_nt: TGTGCCAGCAGCTTAGTTGCTACGGCGTACGAGCAGTACTTC; cdr3_aa: CASSLVATAYEQYF
v_call: TRBV12-2; clone_size: -; d_call: -; j_call: TRBJ2-7; cdr3_nt: TGTGCAAGTCGCTGGGGGACACATCCGGGACCAAACTACGAGCAGTACTTC; cdr3_aa: CASRWGTHPGPNYEQYF
v_call: TRBV29-1; clone_size: -; d_call: TRBD1; j_call: TRBJ1-1; cdr3_nt: TGCAGCGCTGGGACAGAGTTGAACACTGAAGCTTTCTTT; cdr3_aa: CSAGTELNTEAFF
v_call: TRBV19; clone_size: -; d_call: TRBD2; j_call: TRBJ2-3; cdr3_nt: TGTGCCAGTAGTATAATGCTAGCGGGGGGTACGCAGTATTTT; cdr3_aa: CASSIMLAGGTQYF
v_call: TRBV27; clone_size: -; d_call: -; j_call: TRBJ1-2; cdr3_nt: TGTGCCAGCAGCCCAACAGGGAGGAGGGGCTATGGCTACACCTTC; cdr3_aa: CASSPTGRRGYGYTF
v_call: TRBV11-2; clone_size: once; d_call: -; j_call: TRBJ2-7; cdr3_nt: TGTGCCAGCAGCTCGGCCTACGAGCAGTACTTC; cdr3_aa: CASSSAYEQYF
v_call: TRBV29-1; clone_size: -; d_call: TRBD1; j_call: TRBJ2-7; cdr3_nt: TGCAGCGGACAGGGGGCCTCCTACGAGCAGTACTTC; cdr3_aa: CSGQGASYEQYF
v_call: TRBV5-4; clone_size: -; d_call: -; j_call: TRBJ2-6; cdr3_nt: TGTGCCAGCAGCTTGAGGGGGTCTGGGGCCAACGTCCTGACTTTC; cdr3_aa: CASSLRGSGANVLTF
v_call: TRBV6-1; clone_size: -; d_call: -; j_call: TRBJ1-2; cdr3_nt: TGTGCCAGCAGTGAATGGGGCAGCCTCAATGGCTACACCTTC; cdr3_aa: CASSEWGSLNGYTF
v_call: TRBV7-2; clone_size: once; d_call: -; j_call: TRBJ1-2; cdr3_nt: TGTGCCAGCAGCTTAGTGGTGACGGGATCTAACTATGGCTACACCTTC; cdr3_aa: CASSLVVTGSNYGYTF
v_call: TRBV7-6; clone_size: -; d_call: TRBD1; j_call: TRBJ1-1; cdr3_nt: TGTGCCAGCAGCTTGACGACAGGGGTTAACACTGAAGCTTTCTTT; cdr3_aa: CASSLTTGVNTEAFF
v_call: TRBV29-1; clone_size: -; d_call: -; j_call: TRBJ2-1; cdr3_nt: TGCAGCGTTGAGAGCTACAATGAGCAGTTCTTC; cdr3_aa: CSVESYNEQFF
v_call: TRBV5-1; clone_size: -; d_call: -; j_call: TRBJ1-1; cdr3_nt: TGCGCCAGCAGCTTGGGAGAGTACACTGAAGCTTTCTTT; cdr3_aa: CASSLGEYTEAFF
v_call: TRBV27; clone_size: -; d_call: TRBD1; j_call: TRBJ1-1; cdr3_nt: TGTGCCAGCAGTTTAGGACAGGTTAACACTGAAGCTTTCTTT; cdr3_aa: CASSLGQVNTEAFF
v_call: TRBV6-5; clone_size: once; d_call: TRBD1; j_call: TRBJ1-1; cdr3_nt: TGTGCCAGCAGTTTCAACAGGGGGGGGGACACTGAAGCTTTCTTT; cdr3_aa: CASSFNRGGDTEAFF
v_call: TRBV18; clone_size: -; d_call: -; j_call: TRBJ1-5; cdr3_nt: TGTGCCAGCTCACCAACGAGCTTAAATAGCAATCAGCCCCAGCATTTT; cdr3_aa: CASSPTSLNSNQPQHF
v_call: TRBV6-5; clone_size: -; d_call: TRBD1; j_call: TRBJ1-6; cdr3_nt: TGTGCCAGCAGTTACGCAGGACAGGGAGGAGATTCACCCCTCCACTTT; cdr3_aa: CASSYAGQGGDSPLHF
v_call: TRBV7-8; clone_size: -; d_call: -; j_call: TRBJ1-5; cdr3_nt: TGTGCCAGCAGCTTAGAGAACAATCAGCCCCAGCATTTT; cdr3_aa: CASSLENNQPQHF
v_call: TRBV27; clone_size: -; d_call: -; j_call: TRBJ2-1; cdr3_nt: TGTGCCAGCAGTTTATCTTTTGGTTTGGGAGGACAAACTTACAATGAGCAGTTCTTC; cdr3_aa: CASSLSFGLGGQTYNEQFF
v_call: TRBV2; clone_size: -; d_call: -; j_call: TRBJ2-3; cdr3_nt: TGTGCCAGCAGACGGACAGAGACAGATACGCAGTATTTT; cdr3_aa: CASRRTETDTQYF
v_call: TRBV7-8; clone_size: -; d_call: TRBD1; j_call: TRBJ2-1; cdr3_nt: TGTGCCAGCAGCTCTGGGAGACAGGGGTCCAATGAGCAGTTCTTC; cdr3_aa: CASSSGRQGSNEQFF
v_call: TRBV2; clone_size: -; d_call: -; j_call: TRBJ1-4; cdr3_nt: TGTGCCAGCAGGATGTCGGAGGGTGAAAAACTGTTTTTT; cdr3_aa: CASRMSEGEKLFF
v_call: TRBV9; clone_size: -; d_call: -; j_call: TRBJ1-6; cdr3_nt: TGTGCCAGCAGCGTAGACAGGGCTTCACCCCTCCACTTT; cdr3_aa: CASSVDRASPLHF
v_call: TRBV6-5; clone_size: -; d_call: -; j_call: TRBJ1-1; cdr3_nt: TGTGCCAGCAGTTACGGTCTGGACACTGAAGCTTTCTTT; cdr3_aa: CASSYGLDTEAFF